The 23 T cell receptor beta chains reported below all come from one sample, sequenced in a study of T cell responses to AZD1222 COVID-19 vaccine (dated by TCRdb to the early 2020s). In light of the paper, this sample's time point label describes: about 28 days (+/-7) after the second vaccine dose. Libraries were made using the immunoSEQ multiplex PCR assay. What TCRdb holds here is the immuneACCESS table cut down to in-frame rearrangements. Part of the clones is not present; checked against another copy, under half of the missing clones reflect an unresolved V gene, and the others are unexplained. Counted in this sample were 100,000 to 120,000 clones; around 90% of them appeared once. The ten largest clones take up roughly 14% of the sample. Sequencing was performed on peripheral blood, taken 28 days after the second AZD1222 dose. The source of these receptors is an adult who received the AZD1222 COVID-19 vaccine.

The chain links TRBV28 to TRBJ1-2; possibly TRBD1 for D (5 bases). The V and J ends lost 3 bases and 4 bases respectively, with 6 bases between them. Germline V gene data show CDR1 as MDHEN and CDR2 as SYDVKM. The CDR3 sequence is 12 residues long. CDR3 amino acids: CASSLTAYGYTF. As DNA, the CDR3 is TGTGCCAGCAGTTTGACAGCCTATGGCTACACCTTC.

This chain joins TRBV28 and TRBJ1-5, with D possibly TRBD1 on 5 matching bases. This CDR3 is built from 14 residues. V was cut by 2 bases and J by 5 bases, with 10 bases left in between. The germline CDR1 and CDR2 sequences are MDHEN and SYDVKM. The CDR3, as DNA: TGTGCCAGCAGTTTAGGGGACGGGTATCAGCCCCAGCATTTT. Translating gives CASSLGDGYQPQHF.

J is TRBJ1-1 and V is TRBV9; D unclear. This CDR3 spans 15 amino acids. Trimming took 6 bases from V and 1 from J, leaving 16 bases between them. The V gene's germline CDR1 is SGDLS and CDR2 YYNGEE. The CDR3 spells CASTSTDAANTEAFF. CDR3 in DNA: TGTGCCAGCACCAGCACGGATGCCGCGAACACTGAAGCTTTCTTT.

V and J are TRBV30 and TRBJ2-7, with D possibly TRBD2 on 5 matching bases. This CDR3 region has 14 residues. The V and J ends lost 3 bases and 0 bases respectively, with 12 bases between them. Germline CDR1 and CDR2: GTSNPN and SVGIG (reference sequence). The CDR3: CAWSRNRDSYEQYF. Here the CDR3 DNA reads TGTGCCTGGAGCAGAAACCGGGACTCCTACGAGCAGTACTTC. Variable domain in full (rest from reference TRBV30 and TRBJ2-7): SQTIHQWPATLVQPVGSPLSLECTVEGTSNPNLYWYRQAAGRGLQLLFYSVGIGQISSEVPQNLSASRPQDRQFILSSKKLLLSDSGFYLCAWSRNRDSYEQYFGPGTRLTVT.

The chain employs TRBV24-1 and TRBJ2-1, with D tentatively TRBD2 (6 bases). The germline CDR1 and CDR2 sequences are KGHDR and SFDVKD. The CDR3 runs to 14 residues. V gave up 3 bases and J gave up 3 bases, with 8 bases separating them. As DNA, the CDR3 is TGTGCCACCAGTGATGGGGGACTCTACAATGAGCAGTTCTTC. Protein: CATSDGGLYNEQFF.

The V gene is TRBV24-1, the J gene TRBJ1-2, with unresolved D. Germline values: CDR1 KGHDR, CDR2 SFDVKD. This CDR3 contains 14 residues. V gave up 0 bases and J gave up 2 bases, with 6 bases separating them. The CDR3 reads CATSDLTTNYGYTF. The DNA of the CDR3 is TGTGCCACCAGTGATTTGACAACGAACTATGGCTACACCTTC.

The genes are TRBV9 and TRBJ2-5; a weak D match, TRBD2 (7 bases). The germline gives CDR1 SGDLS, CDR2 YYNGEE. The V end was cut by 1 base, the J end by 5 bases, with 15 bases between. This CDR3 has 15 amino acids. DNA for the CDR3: TGTGCCAGCAGCGTATCTGGTGGGGGGGCGGAGACCCAGTACTTC. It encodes CASSVSGGGAETQYF.

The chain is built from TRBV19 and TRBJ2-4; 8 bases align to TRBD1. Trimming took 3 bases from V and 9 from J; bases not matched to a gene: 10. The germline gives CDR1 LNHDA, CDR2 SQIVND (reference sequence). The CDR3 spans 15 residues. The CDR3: CASSISRQGKTIQYF. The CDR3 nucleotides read TGTGCCAGTAGTATTTCAAGACAGGGGAAGACCATTCAGTACTTC.

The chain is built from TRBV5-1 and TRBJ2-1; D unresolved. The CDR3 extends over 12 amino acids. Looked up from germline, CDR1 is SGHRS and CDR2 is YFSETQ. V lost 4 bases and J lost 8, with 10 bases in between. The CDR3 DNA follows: TGCGCCAGCAGCGCTGACGTCTATGAGCAGTTCTTC. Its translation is CASSADVYEQFF.

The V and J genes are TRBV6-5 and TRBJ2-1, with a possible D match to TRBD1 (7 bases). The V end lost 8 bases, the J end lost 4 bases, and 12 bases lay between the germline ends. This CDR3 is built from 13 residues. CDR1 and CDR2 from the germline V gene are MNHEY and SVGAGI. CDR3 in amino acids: CASGRGTYNEQFF. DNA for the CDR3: TGTGCCAGCGGCAGGGGGACTTACAATGAGCAGTTCTTC.

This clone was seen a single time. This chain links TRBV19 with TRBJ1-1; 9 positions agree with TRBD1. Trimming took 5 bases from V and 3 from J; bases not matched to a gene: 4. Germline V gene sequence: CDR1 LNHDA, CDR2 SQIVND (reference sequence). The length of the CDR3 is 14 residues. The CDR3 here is CASSPRTGDTEAFF. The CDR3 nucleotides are TGTGCCAGTAGTCCCAGGACAGGGGACACTGAAGCTTTCTTT.

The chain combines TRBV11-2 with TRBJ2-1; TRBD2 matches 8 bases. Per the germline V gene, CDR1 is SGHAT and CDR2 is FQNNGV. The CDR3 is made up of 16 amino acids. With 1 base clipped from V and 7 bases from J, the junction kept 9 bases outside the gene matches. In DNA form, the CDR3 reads TGTGCCAGCAGCTTAGGCTCAGCGGGAGTCGGGAATGAGCAGTTCTTC. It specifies CASSLGSAGVGNEQFF.

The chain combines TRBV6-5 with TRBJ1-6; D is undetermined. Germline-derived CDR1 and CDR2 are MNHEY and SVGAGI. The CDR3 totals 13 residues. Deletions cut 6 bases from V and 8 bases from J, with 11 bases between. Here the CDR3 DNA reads TGTGCCAGCAGCCGAAACGATGATTCACCCCTCCACTTT. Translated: CASSRNDDSPLHF.

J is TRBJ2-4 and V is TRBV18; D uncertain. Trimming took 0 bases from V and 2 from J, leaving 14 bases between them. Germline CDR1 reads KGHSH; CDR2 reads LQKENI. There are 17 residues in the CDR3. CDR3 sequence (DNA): TGTGCCAGCTCACCACCTCGCGTAGGTGTAACCAAAAACATTCAGTACTTC. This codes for CASSPPRVGVTKNIQYF.

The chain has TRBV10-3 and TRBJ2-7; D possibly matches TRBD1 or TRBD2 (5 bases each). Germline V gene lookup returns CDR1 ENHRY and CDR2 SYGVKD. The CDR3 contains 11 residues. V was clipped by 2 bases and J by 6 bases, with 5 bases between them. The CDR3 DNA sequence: TGTGCCATCAGTGAGGGGACCGAGCAGTACTTC. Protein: CAISEGTEQYF.

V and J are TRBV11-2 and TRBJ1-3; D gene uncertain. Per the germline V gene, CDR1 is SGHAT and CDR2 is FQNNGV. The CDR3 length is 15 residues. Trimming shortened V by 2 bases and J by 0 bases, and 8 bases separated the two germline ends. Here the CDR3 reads CASSLSPASGNTIYF. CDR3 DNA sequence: TGTGCCAGCAGCTTAAGTCCCGCCTCTGGAAACACCATATATTTT.

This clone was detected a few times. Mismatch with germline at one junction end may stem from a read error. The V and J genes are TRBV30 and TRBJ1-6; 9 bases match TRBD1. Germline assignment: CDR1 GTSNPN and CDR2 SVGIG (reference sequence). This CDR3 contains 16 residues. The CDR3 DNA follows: TGTGCCTGGACCCAAGTGACAGGGGGATATAGTTCACCCCTCCACTTT. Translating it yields CAWTQVTGGYSSPLHF.

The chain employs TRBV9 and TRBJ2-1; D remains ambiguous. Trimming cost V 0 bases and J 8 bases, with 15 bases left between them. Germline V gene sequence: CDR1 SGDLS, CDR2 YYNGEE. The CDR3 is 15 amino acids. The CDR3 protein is CASSVGSSPLDEQFF. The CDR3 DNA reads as TGTGCCAGCAGCGTAGGCAGCTCCCCCTTGGATGAGCAGTTCTTC.

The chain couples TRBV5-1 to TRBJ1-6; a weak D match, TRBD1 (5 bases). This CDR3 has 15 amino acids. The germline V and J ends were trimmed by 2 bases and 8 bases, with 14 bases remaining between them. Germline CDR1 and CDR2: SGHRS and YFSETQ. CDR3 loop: CASSLVRPGDSPLHF. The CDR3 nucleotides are TGCGCCAGCAGCTTAGTCCGGCCGGGGGATTCACCCCTCCACTTT.

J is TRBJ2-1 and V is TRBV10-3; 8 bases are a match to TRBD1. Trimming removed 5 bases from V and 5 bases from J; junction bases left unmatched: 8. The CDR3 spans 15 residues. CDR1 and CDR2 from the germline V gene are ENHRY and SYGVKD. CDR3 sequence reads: CAISQTGDSDNEQFF. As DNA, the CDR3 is TGTGCCATCAGTCAGACAGGGGATTCCGACAATGAGCAGTTCTTC.

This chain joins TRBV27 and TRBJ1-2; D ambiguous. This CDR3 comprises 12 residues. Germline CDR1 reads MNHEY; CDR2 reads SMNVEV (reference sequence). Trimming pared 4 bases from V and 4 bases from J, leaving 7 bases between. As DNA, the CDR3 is TGTGCCAGCAGTTCCCCCGGCTATGGCTACACCTTC. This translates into CASSSPGYGYTF.

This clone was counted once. The CDR3 bases are TGTGCCAGCAGCCAAGGATGGGGTGAGACCCAGTACTTC. Its protein product is CASSQGWGETQYF. The V gene is TRBV3-1 (or the pseudogene TRBV3-2), the J gene TRBJ2-5; D gene uncertain. V was cut by 1 base and J by 5 bases, with 8 bases left in between. CDR3 length equals 13 residues. CDR1 is LGHDT, CDR2 YNNKEL, per germline (reference sequence).

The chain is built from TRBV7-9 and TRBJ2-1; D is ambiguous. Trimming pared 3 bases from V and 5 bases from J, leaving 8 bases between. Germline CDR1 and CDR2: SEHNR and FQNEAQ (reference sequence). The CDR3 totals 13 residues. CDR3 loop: CASSFGLDNEQFF. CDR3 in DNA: TGTGCCAGCAGCTTTGGGTTAGACAATGAGCAGTTCTTC.